This T cell receptor (beta chain) comes out of a study of T cell responses to AZD1222 COVID-19 vaccine. Points from the study as a whole: Mostly white British, mostly female donors; authors suggested clonal diversity may be underestimated. Spike-specific TCR breadth and depth grew following two AZD1222 doses.

The table came from immunoSEQ multiplex PCR; TCRdb's copy has only in-frame clones and leaves some out. The sample consists of about 200,000 clones, 90% to 95% of them appearing once. Pooling covered second doses at about 4 or about 12 weeks. The CDR3 runs 17 residues. Deletions cut 3 bases from V and 3 bases from J, with 14 bases between. The germline V gene encodes CDR1 KGHDR and CDR2 SFDVKD. Remarks on this clone: Its specificity is unknown.

This clonotype was sampled from an adult who received the AZD1222 COVID-19 vaccine. The sequencing used peripheral blood, collected 28 days after the second AZD1222 dose. This sequence joins TRBV24-1 and TRBJ2-6, with D unclear. The CDR3 here is CATSDTPRIIGANVLTF. The CDR3 DNA reads TGTGCCACCAGTGATACCCCCAGGATCATTGGGGCCAACGTCCTGACTTTC.